This T cell receptor (beta chain) is drawn from a study of T cell changes during pregnancy in multiple sclerosis. Generated by immunoSEQ multiplex PCR, the TCRdb table keeps only in-frame clones and is missing some. In the table there are tens of thousands of clones, 92% of which are singletons. CDR3 length: 20 amino acids. CDR1 is LGHNA and CDR2 is YNFKEQ in the germline V gene. Trimming cost V 0 bases and J 0 bases; bases outside gene matches: 8. Material: CD4+ T cells from peripheral blood mononuclear cells, obtained after pregnancy. The chain couples TRBV4-2 to TRBJ2-1; TRBD2 matches at 13 bases. The TCR originated in a female donor with multiple sclerosis, enrolled in a pregnancy study. The CDR3 DNA sequence: TGTGCCAGCAGCCAAGATCCGGGACTAGCGGGACCATCCTCCTACAATGAGCAGTTCTTC. Protein: CASSQDPGLAGPSSYNEQFF.